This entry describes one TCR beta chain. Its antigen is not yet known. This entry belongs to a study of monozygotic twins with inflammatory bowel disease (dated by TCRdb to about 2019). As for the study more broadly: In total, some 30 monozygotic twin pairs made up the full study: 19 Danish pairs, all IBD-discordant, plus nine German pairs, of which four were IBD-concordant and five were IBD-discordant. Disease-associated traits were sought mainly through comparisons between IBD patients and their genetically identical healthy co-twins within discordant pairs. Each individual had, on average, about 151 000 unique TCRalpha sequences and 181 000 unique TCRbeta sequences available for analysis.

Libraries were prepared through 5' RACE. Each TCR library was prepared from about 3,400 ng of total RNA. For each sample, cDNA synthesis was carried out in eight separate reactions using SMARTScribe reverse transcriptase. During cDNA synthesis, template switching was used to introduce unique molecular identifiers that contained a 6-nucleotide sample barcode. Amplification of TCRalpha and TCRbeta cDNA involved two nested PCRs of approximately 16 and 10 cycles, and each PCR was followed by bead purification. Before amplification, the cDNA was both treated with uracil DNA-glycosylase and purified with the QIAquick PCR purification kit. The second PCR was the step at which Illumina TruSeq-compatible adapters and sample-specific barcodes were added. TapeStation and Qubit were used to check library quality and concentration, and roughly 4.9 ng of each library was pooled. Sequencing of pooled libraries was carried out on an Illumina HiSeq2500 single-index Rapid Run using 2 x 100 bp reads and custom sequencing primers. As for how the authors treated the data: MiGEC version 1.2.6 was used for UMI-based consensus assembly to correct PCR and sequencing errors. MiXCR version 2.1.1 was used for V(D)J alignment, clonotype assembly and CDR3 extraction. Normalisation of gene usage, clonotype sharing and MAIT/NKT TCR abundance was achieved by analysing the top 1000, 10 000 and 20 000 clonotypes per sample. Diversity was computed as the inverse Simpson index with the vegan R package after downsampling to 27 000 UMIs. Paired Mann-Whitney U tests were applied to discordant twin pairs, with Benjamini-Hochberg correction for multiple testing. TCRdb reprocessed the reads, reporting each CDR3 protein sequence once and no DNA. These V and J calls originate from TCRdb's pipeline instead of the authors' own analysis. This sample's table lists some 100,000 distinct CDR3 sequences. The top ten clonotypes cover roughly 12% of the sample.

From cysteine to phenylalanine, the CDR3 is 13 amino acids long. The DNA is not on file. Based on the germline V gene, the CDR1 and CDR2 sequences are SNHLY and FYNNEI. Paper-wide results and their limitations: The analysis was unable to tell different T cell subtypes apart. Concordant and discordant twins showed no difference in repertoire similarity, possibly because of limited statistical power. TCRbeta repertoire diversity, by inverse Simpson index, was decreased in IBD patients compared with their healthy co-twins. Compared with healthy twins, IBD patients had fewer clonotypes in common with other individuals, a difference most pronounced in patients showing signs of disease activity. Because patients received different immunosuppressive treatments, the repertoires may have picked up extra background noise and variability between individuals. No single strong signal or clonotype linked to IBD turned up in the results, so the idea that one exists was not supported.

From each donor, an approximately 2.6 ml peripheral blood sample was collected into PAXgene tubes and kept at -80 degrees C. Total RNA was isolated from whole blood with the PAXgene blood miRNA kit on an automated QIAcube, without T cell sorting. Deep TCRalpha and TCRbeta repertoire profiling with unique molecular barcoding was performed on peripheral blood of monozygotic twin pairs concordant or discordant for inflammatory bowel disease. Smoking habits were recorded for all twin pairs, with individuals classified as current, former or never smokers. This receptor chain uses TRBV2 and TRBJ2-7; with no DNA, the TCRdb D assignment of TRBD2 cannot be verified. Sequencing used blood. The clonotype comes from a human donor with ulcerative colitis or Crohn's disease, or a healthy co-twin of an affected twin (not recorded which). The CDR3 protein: CASTEARLYEQYF. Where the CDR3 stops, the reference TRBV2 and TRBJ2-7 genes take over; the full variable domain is EPEVTQTPSHQVTQMGQEVILRCVPISNHLYFYWYRQILGQKVEFLVSFYNNEISEKSEIFDDQFSVERPDGSNFTLKIRSTKLEDSAMYFCASTEARLYEQYFGPGTRLTVT.